This TCR beta chain was recorded in a study of T cells in Graves' hyperthyroidism and ophthalmopathy. A word on this clonotype: The antigen is undetermined.

Study-level points and caveats: A 13 V-J model separated ophthalmopathy from stable hyperthyroidism. The model made its ophthalmopathy prediction, and onset followed a median about 6 months later.

Clinicians diagnosed patients from clinical symptoms, serum thyroxine and TRAb, thyroid ultrasound and orbital computed tomography. Cells are PBMCs isolated from approximately 9.2 ml of fresh blood. Amplification of TCR beta CDR3 regions was performed using RNA transcripts as template. During a first-round RT-PCR of the TCR CDR3, the HTBI primer set was used. MiXCR was run by TCRdb on the multiplex PCR reads, yielding one entry per CDR3 protein. Counted here are some 570,000 distinct CDR3 sequences, roughly 17% occurring once; the ten biggest clones make up approximately 15%. CDR3 length: 13 residues. The V gene's germline CDR1 is SGHRS and CDR2 YFSETQ. Trimming removed 4 bases from V and 4 bases from J, with 12 bases in between.

Material for sequencing was blood. The chain combines TRBV5-1 with TRBJ2-7; weak D call: TRBD1 (5 bases). The source is a woman aged 18-35 years with Graves' ophthalmopathy. The CDR3 nucleotides are TGCGCCAGCAGCCAGGACACGTTATACGAGCAGTACTTC. This gives the protein CASSQDTLYEQYF.